Here is one T cell receptor beta chain with its context. Antigen unknown. TCRdb analysed the 5' RACE reads with MiXCR anew, one entry per CDR3 protein. The profile covers around 82,000 distinct CDR3 sequences, with roughly 13% appearing a single time and approximately 41% taken by the ten largest. These data originate in a study of T-cell memory formation after mild COVID-19. Study in general: Largely, the TCR clusters proved donor specific. Notes on the study in general: Contracting CD4+ clones were located mainly in CM and EM, and CD8+ clones in EMRA. Some clones that responded turned up in pre-infection memory, which suggests that cross-reactive memory joined in. Clones that shrank (day 15 to 85) were balanced CD4/CD8, whereas later expanders leaned CD4+.

Germline CDR1 and CDR2: SGHVS and FQNEAQ. CDR3 size: 14 residues. Trimming removed 3 bases from V and 6 bases from J; junction bases left unmatched: 6. The V call is TRBV7-8, the J call TRBJ2-7; 9 bases fit TRBD1. This receptor was obtained from a man between 18 and 35 years old who had mild COVID-19 (a few samples of this study predate the infection). Cell type and time point are not known. The source material was PBMCs or a T cell subset sorted from them (not recorded which). Written as DNA, the CDR3 is TGTGCCAGCAGCTTGCGGACAGGGGCTGCCGAGCAGTACTTC. Amino acids: CASSLRTGAAEQYF.